Below are 4 T cell receptor beta chains sequenced from a single sample in a study of blood T cells in healthy people across ages (dated by TCRdb to between 2014 and 2016). Library preparation was by 5' RACE. TCRdb names Illumina HiSeq 2500 as the instrument used. A second PCR of about 6 to 11 cycles was run with a J-beta primer mix and a sample-barcoded 5' primer. The raw public reads went through TCRdb reprocessing: fastp at Q25, MiXCR clone calling, in-frame beta chains kept. Under each unique CDR3 protein, matching rows form one entry showing the most common genes and DNA. The sample yields 1.5 million to 2 million distinct CDR3 sequences; around 48% were counted once. The top ten hold 2.1% of the sample. The specimen was blood. The receptors were gathered from a woman in her thirties or forties in good health.

The chain recombines TRBV5-1 with TRBJ1-5; 10 bases line up with TRBD1. CDR1 is SGHRS and CDR2 is YFSETQ in the germline V gene. With V trimmed by 0 bases and J by 6 bases, 12 bases remained unmatched. CDR3 length: 18 amino acids. The CDR3 coding sequence is TGCGCCAGCAGCTTGGACGGAAGACAGGGGGCCAGTGGTCAGCCCCAGCATTTT. Amino acid sequence: CASSLDGRQGASGQPQHF.

V usage is TRBV29-1 and J usage is TRBJ2-4; 9 nucleotides agree with TRBD1. The CDR3 extends over 15 amino acids. Unmatched junction bases numbered 13, after V lost 6 bases and J lost 7 bases. The germline V gene has CDR1 SQVTM and CDR2 ANQGSEA. The CDR3 nucleotides read TGCAGCGTCGCGGGGACAGGGAGTTCGTGGAACATTCAGTACTTC. Translating it yields CSVAGTGSSWNIQYF.

V and J are TRBV29-1 and TRBJ2-5; 8 bases align to TRBD1. Germline assignment: CDR1 SQVTM and CDR2 ANQGSEA. The CDR3 extends over 13 amino acids. V shed 6 bases, J shed 5 bases, and the junction held 8 bases outside the gene matches. The CDR3 here is CSVRQGFAETQYF. CDR3 in DNA: TGCAGCGTCAGACAGGGGTTCGCGGAGACCCAGTACTTC.

The chain carries TRBV25-1 and TRBJ1-1, with unresolved D. This CDR3 comprises 14 residues. Trimming left V 3 bases short and J 5 bases short, with 13 bases between. Germline CDR1 reads MGHDK; CDR2 reads SYGVNS. CDR3 DNA sequence: TGTGCCAGCAGTGAGGCCAGAATGGGGACTGAAGCTTTCTTT. Its protein is CASSEARMGTEAFF.